This T cell receptor (beta chain) was documented in a study of OX40 agonist ivuxolimab in advanced cancers. Method: immunoSEQ multiplex PCR; TCRdb's copy keeps in-frame clones and lacks some. The table records over 55,000 clones, around 87% of them present only once. Of note for this clone: Its specificity is unknown.

The CDR3 extends over 13 amino acids. Trimming left V 2 bases short and J 5 bases short, with 9 bases between. Germline values: CDR1 MDHEN, CDR2 SYDVKM. Study findings and constraints: Among T cells, CD8+ cells averaged more expanded clones than CD4+ cells.

The chain carries TRBV28 and TRBJ1-1; D is ambiguous. This receptor was obtained from an adult with an advanced solid tumor such as melanoma, head and neck, liver or kidney cancer. Sample: CD4+ or CD8+ T cells sorted from blood, taken in a trial of the OX40 agonist ivuxolimab. The CDR3: CASSLDGETEAFF. CDR3 bases: TGTGCCAGCAGTTTAGATGGTGAAACTGAAGCTTTCTTT.